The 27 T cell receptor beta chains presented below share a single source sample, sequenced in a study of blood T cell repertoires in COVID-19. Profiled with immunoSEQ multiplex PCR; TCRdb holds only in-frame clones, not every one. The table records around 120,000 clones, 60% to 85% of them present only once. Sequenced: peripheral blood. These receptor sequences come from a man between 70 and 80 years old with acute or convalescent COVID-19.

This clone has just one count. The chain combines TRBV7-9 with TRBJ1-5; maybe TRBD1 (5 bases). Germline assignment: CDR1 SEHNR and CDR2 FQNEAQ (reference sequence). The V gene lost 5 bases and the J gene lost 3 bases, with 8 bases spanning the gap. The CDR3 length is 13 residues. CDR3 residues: CASSRGVNQPQHF. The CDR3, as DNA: TGTGCCAGCAGCCGGGGGGTCAATCAGCCCCAGCATTTT.

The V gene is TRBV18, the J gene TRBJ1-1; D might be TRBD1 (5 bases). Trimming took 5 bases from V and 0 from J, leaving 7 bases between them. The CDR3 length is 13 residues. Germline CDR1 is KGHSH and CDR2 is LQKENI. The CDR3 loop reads CASSAGMNTEAFF. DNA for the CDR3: TGTGCCAGCTCAGCAGGGATGAACACTGAAGCTTTCTTT.

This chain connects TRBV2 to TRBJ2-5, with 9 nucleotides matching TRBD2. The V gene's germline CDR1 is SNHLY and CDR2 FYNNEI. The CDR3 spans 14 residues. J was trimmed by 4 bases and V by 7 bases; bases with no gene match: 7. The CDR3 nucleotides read TGTGCCAGCAATACCGCGGGGGGGCTAGAGACCCAGTACTTC. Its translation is CASNTAGGLETQYF. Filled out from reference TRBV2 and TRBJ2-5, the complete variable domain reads EPEVTQTPSHQVTQMGQEVILRCVPISNHLYFYWYRQILGQKVEFLVSFYNNEISEKSEIFDDQFSVERPDGSNFTLKIRSTKLEDSAMYFCASNTAGGLETQYFGPGTRLLVL.

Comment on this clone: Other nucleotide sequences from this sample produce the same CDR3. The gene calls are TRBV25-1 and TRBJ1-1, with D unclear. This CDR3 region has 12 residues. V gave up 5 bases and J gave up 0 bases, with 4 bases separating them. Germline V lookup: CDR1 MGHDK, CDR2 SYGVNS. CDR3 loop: CASSLLNTEAFF. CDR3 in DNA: TGTGCCAGCAGTCTCCTGAACACTGAAGCTTTCTTT.

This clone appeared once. Written as DNA, the CDR3 is TGTGCCAGCAGCTTAGTGGCAGGGGGCTTTGCAGATACGCAGTATTTT. Translating it yields CASSLVAGGFADTQYF. The chain employs TRBV7-9 and TRBJ2-3, with 8 bases identical to TRBD1. In germline, CDR1 is SEHNR, CDR2 FQNEAQ (reference sequence). This CDR3 has 16 amino acids. V gave up 1 base and J gave up 4 bases; unmatched junction bases: 7.

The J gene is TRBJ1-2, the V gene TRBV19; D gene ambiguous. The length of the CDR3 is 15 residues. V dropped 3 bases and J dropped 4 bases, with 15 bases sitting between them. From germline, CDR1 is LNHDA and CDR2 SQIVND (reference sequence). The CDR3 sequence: CASSIAGATFYGYTF. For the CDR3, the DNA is TGTGCCAGTAGTATTGCAGGTGCGACATTCTATGGCTACACCTTC. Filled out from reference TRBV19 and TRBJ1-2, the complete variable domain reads DGGITQSPKYLFRKEGQNVTLSCEQNLNHDAMYWYRQDPGQGLRLIYYSQIVNDFQKGDIAEGYSVSREKKESFPLTVTSAQKNPTAFYLCASSIAGATFYGYTFGSGTRLTVV.

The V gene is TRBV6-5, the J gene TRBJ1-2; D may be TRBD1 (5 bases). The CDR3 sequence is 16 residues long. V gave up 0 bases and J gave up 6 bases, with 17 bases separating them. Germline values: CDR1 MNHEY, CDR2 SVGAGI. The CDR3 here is CASSYSTGHKGDGYTF. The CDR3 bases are TGTGCCAGCAGTTACTCAACAGGACATAAGGGTGATGGCTACACCTTC.

CDR3 DNA sequence: TGTGCCAGCAGCTTAGCGGGGGCAGGGGACTATGGCTACACCTTC. Translated, it gives CASSLAGAGDYGYTF. The rearrangement joins TRBV7-2 to TRBJ1-2, with D perhaps matching TRBD1 (6 bases). V was shortened by 0 bases and J by 3 bases, with 11 bases between the two germline ends. In germline, CDR1 is SGHTA, CDR2 FQGNSA. The CDR3 extends over 15 amino acids. The full variable domain, completed using reference TRBV7-2 and TRBJ1-2, is GAGVSQSPSNKVTEKGKDVELRCDPISGHTALYWYRQSLGQGLEFLIYFQGNSAPDKSGLPSDRFSAERTGGSVSTLTIQRTQQEDSAVYLCASSLAGAGDYGYTFGSGTRLTVV.

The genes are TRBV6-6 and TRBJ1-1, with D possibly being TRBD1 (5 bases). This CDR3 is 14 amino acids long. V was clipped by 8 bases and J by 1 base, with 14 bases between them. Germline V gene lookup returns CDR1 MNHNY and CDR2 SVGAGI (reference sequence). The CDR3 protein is CASSWQGSNTEAFF. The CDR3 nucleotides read TGTGCCAGCTCCTGGCAGGGATCGAACACTGAAGCTTTCTTT.

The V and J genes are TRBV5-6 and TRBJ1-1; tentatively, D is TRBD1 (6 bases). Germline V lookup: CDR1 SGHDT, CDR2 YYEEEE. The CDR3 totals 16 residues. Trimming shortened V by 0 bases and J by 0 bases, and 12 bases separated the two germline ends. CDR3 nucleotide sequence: TGTGCCAGCAGCTTGGTCGGACAGAGGGTGAACACTGAAGCTTTCTTT. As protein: CASSLVGQRVNTEAFF. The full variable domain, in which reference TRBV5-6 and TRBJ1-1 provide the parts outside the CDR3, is DAGVTQSPTHLIKTRGQQVTLRCSPKSGHDTVSWYQQALGQGPQFIFQYYEEEERQRGNFPDRFSGHQFPNYSSELNVNALLLGDSALYLCASSLVGQRVNTEAFFGQGTRLTVV.

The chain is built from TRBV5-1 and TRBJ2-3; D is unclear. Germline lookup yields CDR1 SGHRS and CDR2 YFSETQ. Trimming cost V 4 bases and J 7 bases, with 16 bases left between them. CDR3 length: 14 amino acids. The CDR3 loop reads CASSPLEWSYTQYF. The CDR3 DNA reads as TGCGCCAGCAGCCCATTAGAGTGGTCCTATACGCAGTATTTT.

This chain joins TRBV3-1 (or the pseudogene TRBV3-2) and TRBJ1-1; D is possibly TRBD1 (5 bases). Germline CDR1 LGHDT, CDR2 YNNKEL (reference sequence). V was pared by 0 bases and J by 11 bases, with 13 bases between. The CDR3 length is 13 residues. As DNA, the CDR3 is TGTGCCAGCAGCCAAGAAAACAGGAACGCGGCTTTCTTT. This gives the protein CASSQENRNAAFF.

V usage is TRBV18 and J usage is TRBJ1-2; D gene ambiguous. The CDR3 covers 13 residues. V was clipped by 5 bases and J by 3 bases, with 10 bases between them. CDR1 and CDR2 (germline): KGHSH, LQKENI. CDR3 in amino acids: CASSDSVDYGYTF. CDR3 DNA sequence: TGTGCCAGCTCAGACTCCGTGGACTATGGCTACACCTTC.

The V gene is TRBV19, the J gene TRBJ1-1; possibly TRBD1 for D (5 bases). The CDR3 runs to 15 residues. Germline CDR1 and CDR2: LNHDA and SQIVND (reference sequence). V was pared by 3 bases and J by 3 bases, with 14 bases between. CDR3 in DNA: TGTGCCAGTAGTATCACAGGCGCCGCTGACACTGAAGCTTTCTTT. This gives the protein CASSITGAADTEAFF.

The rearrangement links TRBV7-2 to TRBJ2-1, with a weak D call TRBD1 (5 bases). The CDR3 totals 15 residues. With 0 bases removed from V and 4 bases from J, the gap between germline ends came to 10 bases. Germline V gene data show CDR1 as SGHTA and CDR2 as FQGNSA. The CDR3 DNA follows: TGTGCCAGCAGCTTAGCAGGGAACAGGTACAATGAGCAGTTCTTC. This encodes CASSLAGNRYNEQFF.

The CDR3, as DNA: TGCAGCGTCCAGACAGGCATTAATTCACCCCTCCACTTT. Residues: CSVQTGINSPLHF. This chain joins TRBV29-1 and TRBJ1-6; tentative D call: TRBD1 (6 bases). Trimming cost V 6 bases and J 6 bases, with 12 bases left between them. The CDR3 is made up of 13 amino acids. The germline V gene has CDR1 SQVTM and CDR2 ANQGSEA. The variable domain in full, with the rest retrieved from reference TRBV29-1 and TRBJ1-6, is SAVISQKPSRDICQRGTSLTIQCQVDSQVTMMFWYRQQPGQSLTLIATANQGSEATYESGFVIDKFPISRPNLTFSTLTVSNMSPEDSSIYLCSVQTGINSPLHFGNGTRLTVT.

The CDR3 here is CASSVGSGPNTEAFF. The CDR3 coding sequence is TGTGCCAGCAGCGTAGGGTCAGGGCCTAACACTGAAGCTTTCTTT. The rearrangement joins TRBV9 to TRBJ1-1, with TRBD1 as a possible D gene (5 bases). CDR1 and CDR2 (germline): SGDLS, YYNGEE. Trimming cost V 0 bases and J 2 bases, with 11 bases left between them. There are 15 residues in the CDR3.

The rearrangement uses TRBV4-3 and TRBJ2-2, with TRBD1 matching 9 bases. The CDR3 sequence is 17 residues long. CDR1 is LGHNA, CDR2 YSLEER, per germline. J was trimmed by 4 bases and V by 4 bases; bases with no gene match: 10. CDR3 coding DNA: TGCGCCAGCAGCCTGCACTCCGGGACAGGGCTCACCGGGGAGCTGTTTTTT. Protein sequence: CASSLHSGTGLTGELFF.

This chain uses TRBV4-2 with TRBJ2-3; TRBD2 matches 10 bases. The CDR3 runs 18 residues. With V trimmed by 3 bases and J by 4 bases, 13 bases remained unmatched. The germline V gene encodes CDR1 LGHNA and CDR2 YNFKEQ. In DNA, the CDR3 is TGTGCCAGCAGCCAGATCCTCCGGAGCGGGGGGGCATCAGATACGCAGTATTTT. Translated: CASSQILRSGGASDTQYF.

The CDR3 loop is CASSRDTPEAFF. The CDR3 DNA reads as TGTGCCAGCAGTCGCGACACGCCTGAAGCTTTCTTT. This chain joins TRBV5-6 and TRBJ1-1; D uncertain. In germline, CDR1 is SGHDT, CDR2 YYEEEE. This CDR3 spans 12 amino acids. Deletions cut 5 bases from V and 6 bases from J, with 11 bases between.

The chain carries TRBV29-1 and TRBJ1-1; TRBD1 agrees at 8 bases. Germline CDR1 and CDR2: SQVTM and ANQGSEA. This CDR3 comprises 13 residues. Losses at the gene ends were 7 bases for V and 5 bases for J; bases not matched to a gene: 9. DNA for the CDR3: TGCAGCGCCGCACAGGGGGTAGGGACTGAAGCTTTCTTT. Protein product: CSAAQGVGTEAFF.

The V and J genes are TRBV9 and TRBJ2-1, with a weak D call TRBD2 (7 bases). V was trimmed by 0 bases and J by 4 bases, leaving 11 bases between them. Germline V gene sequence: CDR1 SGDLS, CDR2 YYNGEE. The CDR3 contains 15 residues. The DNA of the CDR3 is TGTGCCAGCAGCGTAGGGGGGGGCGCTTACAATGAGCAGTTCTTC. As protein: CASSVGGGAYNEQFF. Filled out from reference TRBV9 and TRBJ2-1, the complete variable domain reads DSGVTQTPKHLITATGQRVTLRCSPRSGDLSVYWYQQSLDQGLQFLIQYYNGEERAKGNILERFSAQQFPDLHSELNLSSLELGDSALYFCASSVGGGAYNEQFFGPGTRLTVL.

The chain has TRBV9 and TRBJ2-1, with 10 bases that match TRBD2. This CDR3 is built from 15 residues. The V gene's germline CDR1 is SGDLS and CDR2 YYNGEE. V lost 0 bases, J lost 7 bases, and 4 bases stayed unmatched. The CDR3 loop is CASSVVASGGNEQFF. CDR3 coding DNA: TGTGCCAGCAGCGTAGTAGCTAGCGGGGGTAATGAGCAGTTCTTC. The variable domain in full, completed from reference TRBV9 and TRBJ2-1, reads DSGVTQTPKHLITATGQRVTLRCSPRSGDLSVYWYQQSLDQGLQFLIQYYNGEERAKGNILERFSAQQFPDLHSELNLSSLELGDSALYFCASSVVASGGNEQFFGPGTRLTVL.

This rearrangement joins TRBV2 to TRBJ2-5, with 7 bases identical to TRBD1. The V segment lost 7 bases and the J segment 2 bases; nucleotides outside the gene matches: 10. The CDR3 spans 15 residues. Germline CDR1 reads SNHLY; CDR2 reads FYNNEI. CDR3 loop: CASILKGAAQETQYF. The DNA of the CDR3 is TGTGCCAGCATCTTGAAGGGGGCAGCACAAGAGACCCAGTACTTC. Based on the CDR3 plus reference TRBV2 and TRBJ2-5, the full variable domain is EPEVTQTPSHQVTQMGQEVILRCVPISNHLYFYWYRQILGQKVEFLVSFYNNEISEKSEIFDDQFSVERPDGSNFTLKIRSTKLEDSAMYFCASILKGAAQETQYFGPGTRLLVL.

The CDR3 nucleotides read TGCAGCGTTGGATCTCAGGGGATTAACACCGGGGAGCTGTTTTTT. Protein: CSVGSQGINTGELFF. The chain employs TRBV29-1 and TRBJ2-2, with D possibly being TRBD1 (6 bases). CDR1 and CDR2 (germline): SQVTM, ANQGSEA. V was shortened by 4 bases and J by 2 bases, with 14 bases between the two germline ends. The CDR3 loop spans 15 amino acids.

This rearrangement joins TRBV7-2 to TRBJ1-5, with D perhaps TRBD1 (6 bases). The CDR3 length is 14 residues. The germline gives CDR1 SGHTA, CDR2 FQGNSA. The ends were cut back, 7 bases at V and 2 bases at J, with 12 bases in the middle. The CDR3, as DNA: TGTGCCAGCACCCAGGGGCAGGGCAATCAGCCCCAGCATTTT. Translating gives CASTQGQGNQPQHF.

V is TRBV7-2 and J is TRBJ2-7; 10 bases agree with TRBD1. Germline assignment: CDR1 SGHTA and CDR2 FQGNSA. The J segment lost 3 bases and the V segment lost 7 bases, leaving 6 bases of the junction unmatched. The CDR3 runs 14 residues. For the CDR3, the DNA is TGTGCCAGCACCCCGGGACAGGGGTACTACGAGCAGTACTTC. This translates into CASTPGQGYYEQYF.